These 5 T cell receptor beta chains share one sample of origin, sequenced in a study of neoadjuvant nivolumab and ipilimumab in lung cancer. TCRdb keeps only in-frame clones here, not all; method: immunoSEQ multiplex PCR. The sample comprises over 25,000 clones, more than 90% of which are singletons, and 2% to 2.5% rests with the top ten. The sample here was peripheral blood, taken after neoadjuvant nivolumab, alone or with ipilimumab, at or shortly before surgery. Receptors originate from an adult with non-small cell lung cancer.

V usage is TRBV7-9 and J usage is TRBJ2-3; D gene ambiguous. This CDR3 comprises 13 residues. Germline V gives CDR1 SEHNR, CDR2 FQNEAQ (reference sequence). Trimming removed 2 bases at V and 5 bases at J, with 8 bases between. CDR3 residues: CASSLSPRDTQYF. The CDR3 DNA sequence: TGTGCCAGCAGCTTAAGTCCCCGAGATACGCAGTATTTT.

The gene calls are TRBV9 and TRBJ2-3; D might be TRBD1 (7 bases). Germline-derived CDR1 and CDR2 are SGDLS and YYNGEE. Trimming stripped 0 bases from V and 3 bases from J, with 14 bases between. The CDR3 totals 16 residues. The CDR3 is CASSVGSGGITDTQYF. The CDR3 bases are TGTGCCAGCAGCGTAGGCTCAGGGGGGATTACAGATACGCAGTATTTT.

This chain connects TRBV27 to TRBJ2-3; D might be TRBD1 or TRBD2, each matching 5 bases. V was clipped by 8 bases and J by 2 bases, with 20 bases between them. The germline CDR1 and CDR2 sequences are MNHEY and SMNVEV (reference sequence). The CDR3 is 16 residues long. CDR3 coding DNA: TGTGCCAGCCGCAGAACCGGGACCTTTGTCACAGATACGCAGTATTTT. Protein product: CASRRTGTFVTDTQYF.

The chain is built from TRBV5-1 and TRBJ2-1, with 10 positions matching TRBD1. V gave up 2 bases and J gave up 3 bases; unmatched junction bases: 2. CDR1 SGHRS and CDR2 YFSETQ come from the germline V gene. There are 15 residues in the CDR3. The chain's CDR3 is CASSFGDRGYNEQFF. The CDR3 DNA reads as TGCGCCAGCAGCTTCGGGGACAGGGGCTACAATGAGCAGTTCTTC. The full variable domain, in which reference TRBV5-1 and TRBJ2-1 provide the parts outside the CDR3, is KAGVTQTPRYLIKTRGQQVTLSCSPISGHRSVSWYQQTPGQGLQFLFEYFSETQRNKGNFPGRFSGRQFSNSRSEMNVSTLELGDSALYLCASSFGDRGYNEQFFGPGTRLTVL.

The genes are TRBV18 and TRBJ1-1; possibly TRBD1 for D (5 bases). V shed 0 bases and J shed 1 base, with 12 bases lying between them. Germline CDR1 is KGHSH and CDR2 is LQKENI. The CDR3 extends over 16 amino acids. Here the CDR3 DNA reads TGTGCCAGCTCACCACCGAACAGGCCGGAGAACACTGAAGCTTTCTTT. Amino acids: CASSPPNRPENTEAFF.